This T cell receptor beta chain was sequenced during a study of T cells after yellow fever vaccination. Study-wide findings and caveats: After the booster, over 95% of CD4 and about nine tenths of CD8 primary-response clones were re-detected. Although the secondary response was weaker, it peaked faster, at day 5 versus 15.

Germline V gene data show CDR1 as MGHRA and CDR2 as YSYEKL. Trimming cost V 3 bases and J 7 bases, with 19 bases left between them. This CDR3 comprises 16 residues. This clonotype appeared a few times. Its antigen is unknown. TCRdb passed the 5' RACE reads through MiXCR, listing each CDR3 protein once. Of 200,000 to 250,000 distinct CDR3 sequences listed, approximately 3% are singletons. This clonotype was obtained from a young man who received the YFV17D yellow fever vaccine. The genes are TRBV4-1 and TRBJ2-1, with D possibly being TRBD1 (5 bases). Sequenced material: CD4+ T cells sorted from PBMCs, taken 10 days after the yellow fever booster vaccination. The CDR3 coding sequence is TGCGCCAGCAGCCAGCCCGCGACAGCCCTGGTAAATGAGCAGTTCTTC. Protein: CASSQPATALVNEQFF.